This T cell receptor (beta chain) was retrieved from a study of OX40 agonist ivuxolimab in advanced cancers. Study background: Those enrolled were roughly 85% male, with a mean age of 60 years and ages from roughly 20 to 90. There were three patients with partial responses, one having hepatocellular carcinoma and two cutaneous melanoma.

Regarding this clone: Its specificity is not known.

Profiling relied on immunoSEQ multiplex PCR, and the TCRdb table lists in-frame clones only, not all of them. The table lists 45,000 to 55,000 clones, roughly four fifths of them singletons. Deletions cut 0 bases from V and 2 bases from J, with 14 bases between. CDR1 and CDR2 from the germline V gene are MGHRA and YSYEKL. The CDR3 length is 16 residues. The study's findings and limits: Some of the lowest clonal expansion was seen in partial responders at 0.1-3.0 mg/kg.

The sequencing used CD4+ or CD8+ T cells sorted from blood, collected in a trial of the OX40 agonist ivuxolimab. This receptor was obtained from an adult with an advanced solid tumor such as melanoma, head and neck, liver or kidney cancer. The gene calls are TRBV4-1 and TRBJ2-7; D may be TRBD1 or TRBD2 (5 bases each). The CDR3 DNA reads TGCGCCAGCAGCCAAGAGGGGGTGGAAGGGGCCTACGAGCAGTACTTC. It yields the protein CASSQEGVEGAYEQYF.